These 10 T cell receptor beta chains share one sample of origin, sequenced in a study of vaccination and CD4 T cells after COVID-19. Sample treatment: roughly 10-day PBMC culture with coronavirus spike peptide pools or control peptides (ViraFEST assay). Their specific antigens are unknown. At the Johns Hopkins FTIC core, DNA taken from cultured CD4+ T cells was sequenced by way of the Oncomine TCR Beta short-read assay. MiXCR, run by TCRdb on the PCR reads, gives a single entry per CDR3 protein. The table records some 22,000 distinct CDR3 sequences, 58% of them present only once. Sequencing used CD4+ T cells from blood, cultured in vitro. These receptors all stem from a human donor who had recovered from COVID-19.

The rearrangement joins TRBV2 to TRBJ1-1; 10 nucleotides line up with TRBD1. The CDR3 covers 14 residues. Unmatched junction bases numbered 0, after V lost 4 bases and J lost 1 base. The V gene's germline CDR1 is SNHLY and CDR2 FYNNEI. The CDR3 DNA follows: TGTGCCAGCAGTGGGGACAGGGGGAACACTGAAGCTTTCTTT. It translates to CASSGDRGNTEAFF.

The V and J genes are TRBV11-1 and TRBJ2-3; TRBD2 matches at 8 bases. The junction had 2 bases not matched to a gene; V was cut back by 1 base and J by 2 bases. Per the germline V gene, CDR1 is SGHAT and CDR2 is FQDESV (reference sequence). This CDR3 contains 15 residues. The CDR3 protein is CASSLVAGSTDTQYF. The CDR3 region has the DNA TGTGCCAGCAGCTTAGTAGCGGGGTCCACAGATACGCAGTATTTT.

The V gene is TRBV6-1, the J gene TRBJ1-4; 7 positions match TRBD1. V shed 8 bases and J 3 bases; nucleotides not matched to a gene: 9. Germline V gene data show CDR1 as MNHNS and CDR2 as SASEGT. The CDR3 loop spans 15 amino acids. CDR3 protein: CASATQTGPNEKLFF. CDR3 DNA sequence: TGTGCCAGCGCCACCCAGACAGGGCCTAATGAAAAACTGTTTTTT.

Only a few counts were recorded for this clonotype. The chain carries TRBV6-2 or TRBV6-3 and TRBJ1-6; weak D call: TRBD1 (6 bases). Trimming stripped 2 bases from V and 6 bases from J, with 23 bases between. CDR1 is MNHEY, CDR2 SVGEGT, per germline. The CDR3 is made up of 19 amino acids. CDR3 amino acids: CASSYAGTNYLFGNSPLHF. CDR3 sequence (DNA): TGTGCCAGCAGTTACGCGGGGACAAACTACTTGTTCGGTAATTCACCCCTCCACTTT.

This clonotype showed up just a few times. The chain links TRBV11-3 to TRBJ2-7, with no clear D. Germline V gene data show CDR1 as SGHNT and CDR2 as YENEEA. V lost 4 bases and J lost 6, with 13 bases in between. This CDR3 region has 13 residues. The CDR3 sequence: CASSYDWLSEQYF. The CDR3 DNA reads TGTGCCAGCAGCTATGACTGGCTTAGCGAGCAGTACTTC. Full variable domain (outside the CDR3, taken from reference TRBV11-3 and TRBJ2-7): EAGVVQSPRYKIIEKKQPVAFWCNPISGHNTLYWYLQNLGQGPELLIRYENEEAVDDSQLPKDRFSAERLKGVDSTLKIQPAELGDSAVYLCASSYDWLSEQYFGPGTRLTVT.

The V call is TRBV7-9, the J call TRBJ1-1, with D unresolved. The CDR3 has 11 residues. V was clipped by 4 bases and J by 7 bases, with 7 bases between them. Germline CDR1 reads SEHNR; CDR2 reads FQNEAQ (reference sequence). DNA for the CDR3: TGTGCCAGCAGCTCGGGGAGTGAAGCTTTCTTT. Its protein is CASSSGSEAFF.

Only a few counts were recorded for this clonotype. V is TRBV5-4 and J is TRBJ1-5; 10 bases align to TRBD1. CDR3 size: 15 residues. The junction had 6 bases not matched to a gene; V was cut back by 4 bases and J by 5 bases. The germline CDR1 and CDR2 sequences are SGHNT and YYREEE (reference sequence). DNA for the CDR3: TGTGCCAGCAGCACGACAGGGGGCACCGATCAGCCCCAGCATTTT. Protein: CASSTTGGTDQPQHF.

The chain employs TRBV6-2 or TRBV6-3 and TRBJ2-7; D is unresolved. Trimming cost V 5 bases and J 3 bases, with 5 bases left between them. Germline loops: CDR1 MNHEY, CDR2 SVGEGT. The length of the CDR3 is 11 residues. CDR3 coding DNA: TGTGCCAGCAGTCCCGACTACGAGCAGTACTTC. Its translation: CASSPDYEQYF.

CDR3 nucleotide sequence: TGTGCCAGCAGCTCGGTAATCCCGAACACCGGGGAGCTGTTTTTT. This translates into CASSSVIPNTGELFF. The chain links TRBV7-9 to TRBJ2-2; D gene ambiguous. V was clipped by 4 bases and J by 0 bases, with 9 bases between them. CDR3 length: 15 residues. From germline, CDR1 is SEHNR and CDR2 FQNEAQ (reference sequence).

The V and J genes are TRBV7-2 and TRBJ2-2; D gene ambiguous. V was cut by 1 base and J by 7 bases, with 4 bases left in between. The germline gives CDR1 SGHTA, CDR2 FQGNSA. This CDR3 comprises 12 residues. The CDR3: CASSLVVGELFF. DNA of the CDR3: TGTGCCAGCAGCTTAGTAGTCGGGGAGCTGTTTTTT. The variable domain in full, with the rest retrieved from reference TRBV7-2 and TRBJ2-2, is GAGVSQSPSNKVTEKGKDVELRCDPISGHTALYWYRQSLGQGLEFLIYFQGNSAPDKSGLPSDRFSAERTGGSVSTLTIQRTQQEDSAVYLCASSLVVGELFFGEGSRLTVL.